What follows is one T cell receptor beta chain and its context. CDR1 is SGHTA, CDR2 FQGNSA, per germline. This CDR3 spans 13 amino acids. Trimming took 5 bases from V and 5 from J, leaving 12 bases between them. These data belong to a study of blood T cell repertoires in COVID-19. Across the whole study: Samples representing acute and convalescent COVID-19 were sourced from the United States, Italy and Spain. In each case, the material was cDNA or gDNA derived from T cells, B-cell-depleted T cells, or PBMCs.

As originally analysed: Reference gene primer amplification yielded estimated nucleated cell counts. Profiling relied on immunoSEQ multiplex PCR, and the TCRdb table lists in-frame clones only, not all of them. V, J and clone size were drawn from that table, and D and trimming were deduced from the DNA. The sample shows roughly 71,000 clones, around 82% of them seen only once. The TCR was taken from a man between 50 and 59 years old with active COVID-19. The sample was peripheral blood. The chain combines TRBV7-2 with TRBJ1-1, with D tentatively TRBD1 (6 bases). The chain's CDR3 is CASSKGGWTEAFF. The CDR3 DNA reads TGTGCCAGCAGCAAAGGGGGATGGACTGAAGCTTTCTTT.